The rows below give T cell receptor beta chains drawn from one sample of a study of T cell responses to AZD1222 COVID-19 vaccine. The data were produced by immunoSEQ multiplex PCR, yet TCRdb's version contains in-frame clones alone and is incomplete. The repertoire has 100,000 to 110,000 clones, about nine tenths of them found once; the top ten carry about 1.8%. This sample comprised peripheral blood, obtained on day 0 of AZD1222 vaccination. These receptor sequences come from an adult in good health. Each CDR3 is given with its conserved first and last residue. A D gene is named only where the DNA matches it firmly. Size tells how often a clone was seen (once, few, many) or the class of an expanded clone, and some rows leave it out.

j_gene | v_gene | len | d_gene | abundance | CDR3aa | CDR3nt
TRBJ2-3 | TRBV5-4 | 13 | NA | once | CASSWRGTDTQYF | TGTGCCAGCAGCTGGAGGGGGACAGATACGCAGTATTTT
TRBJ1-6 | TRBV5-6 | 14 | TRBD1 | few | CASSLGTGFRTLHF | TGTGCCAGCAGCTTGGGGACAGGCTTTCGCACCCTCCACTTT
TRBJ2-7 | TRBV11-2 | 16 | TRBD2 | NA | CASSRLSGRAPYEQYF | TGTGCCAGCAGCCGATTAAGCGGGAGGGCCCCCTACGAGCAGTACTTC
TRBJ2-3 | TRBV7-2 | 16 | NA | NA | CASTLFGGLGTDTQYF | TGTGCCAGCACCCTCTTTGGGGGTTTGGGCACAGATACGCAGTATTTT
TRBJ2-4 | TRBV20-1 | 14 | TRBD1 | NA | CSASTGVAKNIQYF | TGCAGTGCTAGTACAGGGGTAGCCAAAAACATTCAGTACTTC
TRBJ2-1 | TRBV19 | 18 | TRBD2 | NA | CASQTTSGRAGSYNEQFF | TGTGCCAGTCAGACGACTAGCGGGAGGGCCGGGTCCTACAATGAGCAGTTCTTC
TRBJ2-2 | TRBV9 | 18 | TRBD2 | NA | CASSVALAGALYTGELFF | TGTGCCAGCAGCGTAGCTCTAGCGGGAGCCCTATACACCGGGGAGCTGTTTTTT
TRBJ2-2 | TRBV19 | 13 | TRBD2 | NA | CASSGTSPGELFF | TGTGCCAGTAGCGGGACTAGCCCCGGGGAGCTGTTTTTT
TRBJ1-1 | TRBV2 | 13 | TRBD1 | NA | CASKPTGGTEAFF | TGTGCCAGCAAGCCGACAGGGGGCACTGAAGCTTTCTTT
TRBJ2-7 | TRBV4-2 | 13 | NA | NA | CASSQYSSYEQYF | TGTGCCAGCAGCCAATATAGCTCCTACGAGCAGTACTTC
TRBJ2-3 | TRBV5-1 | 12 | NA | NA | CASSDESDTQYF | TGCGCCAGCAGCGACGAGTCAGATACGCAGTATTTT
TRBJ1-5 | TRBV18 | 12 | NA | NA | CASSPQDQPQHF | TGTGCCAGCTCACCTCAGGACCAGCCCCAGCATTTT
TRBJ2-1 | TRBV11-2 | 15 | TRBD1 | once | CASGDPGQGNNEQFF | TGTGCCAGCGGCGACCCGGGACAGGGGAACAATGAGCAGTTCTTC